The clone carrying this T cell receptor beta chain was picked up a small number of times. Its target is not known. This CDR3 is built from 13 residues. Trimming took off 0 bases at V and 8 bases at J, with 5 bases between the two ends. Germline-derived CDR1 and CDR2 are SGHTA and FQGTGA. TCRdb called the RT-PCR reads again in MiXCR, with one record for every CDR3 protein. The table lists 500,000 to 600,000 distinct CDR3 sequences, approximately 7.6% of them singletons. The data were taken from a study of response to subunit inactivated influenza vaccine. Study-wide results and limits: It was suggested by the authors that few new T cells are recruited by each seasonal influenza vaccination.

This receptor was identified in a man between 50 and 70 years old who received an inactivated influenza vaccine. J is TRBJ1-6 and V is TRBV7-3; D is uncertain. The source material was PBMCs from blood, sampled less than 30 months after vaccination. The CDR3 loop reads CASSLTSDSPLHF. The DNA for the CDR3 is TGTGCCAGCAGCTTAACTTCAGATTCACCCCTCCACTTT. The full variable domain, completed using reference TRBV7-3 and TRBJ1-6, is GAGVSQTPSNKVTEKGKYVELRCDPISGHTALYWYRQSLGQGPEFLIYFQGTGAADDSGLPNDRFFAVRPEGSVSTLKIQRTERGDSAVYLCASSLTSDSPLHFGNGTRLTVT.